This TCR beta chain was observed in a study of blood T cell repertoires in COVID-19. Across the study: The United States, Italy and Spain supplied acute and convalescent COVID-19 samples.

The authors' processing: Amplification from reference gene primers served as the basis for estimated nucleated cell counts. Repertoires were generated with immunoSEQ multiplex PCR, while TCRdb's copy carries only in-frame clones and drops some. That table supplies the V and J calls and clone size; D and trimming were determined from the DNA. The repertoire has about 100,000 clones, around 87% of them found once; the top ten carry approximately 2.9%. The V end lost 2 bases, the J end lost 6 bases, and 10 bases lay between the germline ends. Germline loops: CDR1 KGHSY, CDR2 FQNENV. This CDR3 is 14 amino acids long.

V and J are TRBV16 and TRBJ1-4; no definite D call. Source material: peripheral blood. This clonotype was sampled from a man aged 50 or older with active or convalescent COVID-19. The CDR3 nucleotides read TGTGCCAGCAGCCAAACTAGTCGTGATGAAAAACTGTTTTTT. Translated, it gives CASSQTSRDEKLFF.